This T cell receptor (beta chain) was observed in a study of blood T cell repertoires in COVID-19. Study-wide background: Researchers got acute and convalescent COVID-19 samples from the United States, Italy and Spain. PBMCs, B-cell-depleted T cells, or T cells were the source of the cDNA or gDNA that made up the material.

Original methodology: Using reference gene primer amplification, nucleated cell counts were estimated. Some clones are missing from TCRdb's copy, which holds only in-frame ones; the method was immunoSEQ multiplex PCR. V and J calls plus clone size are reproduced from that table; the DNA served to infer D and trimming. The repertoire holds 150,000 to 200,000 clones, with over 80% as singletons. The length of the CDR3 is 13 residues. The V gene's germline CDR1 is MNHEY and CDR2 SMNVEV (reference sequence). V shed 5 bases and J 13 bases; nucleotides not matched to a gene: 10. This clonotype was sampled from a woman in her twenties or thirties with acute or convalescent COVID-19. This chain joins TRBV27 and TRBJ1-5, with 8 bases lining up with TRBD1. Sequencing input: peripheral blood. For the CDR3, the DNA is TGTGCCAGCAGTCCAGCCGTAGACAGGGGACAGCATTTT. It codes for CASSPAVDRGQHF.